This T cell receptor beta chain is from a study of blood T cell repertoires in COVID-19. Study context: Acute-phase and convalescent COVID-19 samples originated in the United States, Italy and Spain.

The CDR3 has 15 amino acids. With 0 bases removed from V and 6 bases from J, the gap between germline ends came to 11 bases. Germline CDR1 SGHDN, CDR2 FVKESK. TCRdb keeps only in-frame clones here, not all; method: immunoSEQ multiplex PCR. The table records roughly 240,000 clones, roughly 90% of them present only once. Sequenced sample: PBMCs or T cells enriched from blood (not recorded which). This chain joins TRBV14 and TRBJ2-2; TRBD1 might be the D (5 bases). The clonotype originates from a young woman with acute COVID-19. DNA for the CDR3: TGTGCCAGCAGCCAAGATCAGGGAATGGCCGGGGAGCTGTTTTTT. It encodes CASSQDQGMAGELFF.